The 20 T cell receptor beta chains below were found in one sample sequenced in a study of regulatory T cells in long-lasting Graves disease. To make TCR beta libraries, researchers used iRepertoire HTBI primers and Arm-PCR of CDR3 regions. TCRdb fed the multiplex PCR reads into MiXCR, producing one record per CDR3 protein. Of 500,000 or so distinct CDR3 sequences detected, about 16% appear once; the ten largest clones hold around a quarter. Sample time point: newly diagnosed GD, antithyroid drugs for less than 3 months. From RNA extracted from PBMCs, the TCR library was made. In addition, the sample was reused for a study of T cells in Graves' hyperthyroidism and ophthalmopathy.

This specimen was peripheral blood mononuclear cells (PBMCs), taken at new diagnosis, from a patient treated with antithyroid drugs. These TCRs come from a woman in her forties or fifties with Graves disease.

This clonotype has more than one count but fewer than ten. A read error may be the cause here, since a much bigger clone is one base away. The chain has TRBV2 and TRBJ2-1; TRBD2 might be the D (6 bases). The germline V gene has CDR1 SNHLY and CDR2 FYNNEI. This CDR3 is 14 amino acids long. DNA for the CDR3: TGTGCCAGCACCCAGCGCGGGGAGAACAATGAGCAGTCCTTC. Translation: CASTQRGENNEQSF.

This clonotype has just a few counts. This likely stems from a read error, as it lies one base from a far larger clone. V and J are TRBV10-3 and TRBJ2-3; the D gene could be TRBD1 or TRBD2 (5 bases each). The CDR3 contains 13 residues. Germline CDR1 ENHRY, CDR2 SYGVKD. Between the trimmed V and J ends, which lost 6 bases and 0 bases, there was a span of 7 bases. The CDR3 DNA follows: TGTGCCATCAGCCGGGACAGCACAGATACGCAGTATTTT. Protein sequence: CAISRDSTDTQYF.

This clonotype was counted ten times or more. This rearrangement joins TRBV7-9 to TRBJ2-1; 9 bases agree with TRBD2. The CDR3 is 17 residues long. Germline V lookup: CDR1 SEHNR, CDR2 FQNEAQ (reference sequence). The junction had 12 bases not matched to a gene; V was cut back by 5 bases and J by 4 bases. The CDR3 nucleotides read TGTGCCAGCAGCCCCCCAGGGCTAGCGGGGAAATACAATGAGCAGTTCTTC. Protein product: CASSPPGLAGKYNEQFF.

This clonotype came up a few times. V is TRBV4-1 and J is TRBJ1-2; possibly TRBD1 for D (5 bases). Trimming stripped 0 bases from V and 8 bases from J, with 19 bases between. CDR3 length equals 16 residues. Per germline, CDR1 MGHRA and CDR2 YSYEKL. CDR3 loop: CASSQENVDNQRGYTF. CDR3 DNA sequence: TGCGCCAGCAGCCAAGAAAACGTGGACAATCAACGGGGCTACACCTTC.

This clonotype was counted a few times. The chain uses TRBV4-1 and TRBJ2-7; a possible D gene is TRBD2 (5 bases). The CDR3 consists of 16 residues. Germline assignment: CDR1 MGHRA and CDR2 YSYEKL. The V end lost 4 bases, the J end lost 0 bases, and 16 bases lay between the germline ends. The CDR3: CASSRNLDSSSYEQYF. In DNA, the CDR3 is TGCGCCAGCAGCCGCAATCTGGACTCCAGCTCCTACGAGCAGTACTTC.

Ten or more counts support this clonotype. V gene TRBV12-3 or TRBV12-4 combines with J gene TRBJ1-2, with D maybe TRBD1 (6 bases). Trimming took off 5 bases at V and 4 bases at J, with 14 bases between the two ends. The CDR3 loop spans 14 amino acids. DNA of the CDR3: TGTGCCAGCAGTCCCAGACAGGAACCCTATGGCTACACCTTC. As protein: CASSPRQEPYGYTF.

This clonotype was counted ten times or more. This chain links TRBV27 with TRBJ1-5, with D perhaps TRBD1 (5 bases). Trimming cost V 4 bases and J 7 bases, with 17 bases left between them. Looked up from germline, CDR1 is MNHEY and CDR2 is SMNVEV (reference sequence). The length of the CDR3 is 15 residues. The CDR3 DNA reads as TGTGCCAGCAGTTCCACTTCCGGGGCAGGACAGCCCCAGCATTTT. Encoded protein: CASSSTSGAGQPQHF.

In regard to this clonotype: Mismatch with germline at one junction end may stem from a read error. The rearrangement uses TRBV28 and TRBJ1-5; D ambiguous. CDR1 and CDR2 (germline): MDHEN, SYDVKM. The CDR3 has 16 amino acids. In nucleotides, the CDR3 is TGTGCCAACAGTTTTAGTTCGGGTGGATCAGGTCAGCCCCAGCATTTT. It codes for CANSFSSGGSGQPQHF. Complete variable domain (other parts from reference TRBV28 and TRBJ1-5): DVKVTQSSRYLVKRTGEKVFLECVQDMDHENMFWYRQDPGLGLRLIYFSYDVKMKEKGDIPEGYSVSREKKERFSLILESASTNQTSMYLCANSFSSGGSGQPQHFGDGTRLSIL.

The CDR3 here is CASSLVTGGSPLHF. The CDR3 DNA is TGTGCCAGCAGCTTAGTCACAGGCGGTTCACCCCTCCACTTT. The V gene is TRBV11-1, the J gene TRBJ1-6; D may be TRBD1 (5 bases). The CDR3 covers 14 residues. CDR1 is SGHAT, CDR2 FQDESV, per germline (reference sequence). The germline V and J ends were trimmed by 1 base and 9 bases, with 10 bases remaining between them.

The J gene is TRBJ2-1, the V gene TRBV12-3 or TRBV12-4; D possibly corresponds to TRBD2 (5 bases). This CDR3 is built from 15 residues. V was cut by 5 bases and J by 0 bases, with 11 bases left in between. CDR3 nucleotides: TGTGCCAGCAGTCGTTTGGGGAGCTCCTACAATGAGCAGTTCTTC. Amino acid sequence: CASSRLGSSYNEQFF.

This chain joins TRBV12-3 or TRBV12-4 and TRBJ2-2; D is possibly TRBD1 or TRBD2 (6 bases each). The CDR3 sequence is 15 residues long. V lost 6 bases to trimming and J lost 6 bases, with 17 bases between them. CDR3 in DNA: TGTGCCAGCAGCCGAGAGGGGGGTGGCGCCGGGGAGCTGTTTTTT. It is translated as CASSREGGGAGELFF.

This clonotype came up many times. The chain combines TRBV12-3 or TRBV12-4 with TRBJ2-1, with TRBD1 identical over 9 bases. Unmatched junction bases numbered 11, after V lost 4 bases and J lost 4 bases. The CDR3 consists of 17 residues. The CDR3 reads CASSSKDRGGIYNEQFF. CDR3 DNA sequence: TGTGCCAGCAGTTCCAAAGACAGGGGGGGTATTTACAATGAGCAGTTCTTC.

This clonotype was observed at least ten times. This rearrangement joins TRBV5-1 to TRBJ1-1, with 10 bases aligning to TRBD1. V shed 3 bases, J shed 5 bases, and the junction held 4 bases outside the gene matches. This CDR3 contains 14 residues. CDR1 SGHRS and CDR2 YFSETQ come from the germline V gene. For the CDR3, the DNA is TGCGCCAGCAGCTCCGGACAGGGGGGGACTGAAGCTTTCTTT. It yields the protein CASSSGQGGTEAFF.

This clonotype was counted many times. The genes are TRBV6-2 or TRBV6-3 and TRBJ1-2; D call uncertain. The CDR3 runs to 14 residues. Germline CDR1 is MNHEY and CDR2 is SVGEGT. The V and J ends lost 6 bases and 5 bases respectively, with 16 bases between them. The CDR3 region is CASRVPRVGYGYTF. Here the CDR3 DNA reads TGTGCCAGCAGGGTCCCAAGGGTCGGTTATGGCTACACCTTC.

This clonotype has a count of ten or more. V is TRBV12-3 or TRBV12-4 and J is TRBJ1-5; TRBD1 is a possible D gene (5 bases). Between the trimmed V and J ends, which lost 8 bases and 9 bases, there was a span of 14 bases. CDR3 size: 12 residues. The chain's CDR3 is CASDSAGPPQHF. CDR3 DNA sequence: TGTGCCAGCGACTCGGCGGGGCCGCCCCAGCATTTT.

This clonotype was picked up many times. Germline and junction disagree at one end, which may indicate a read error. This sequence joins TRBV7-9 and TRBJ2-7; TRBD1 or TRBD2 may be the D gene (5 bases each). The CDR3 runs to 15 residues. Germline V gene sequence: CDR1 SEHNR, CDR2 FQNEAQ (reference sequence). The CDR3 nucleotides are TGTGCCAGCAGCTTAGTAAACCCCGGGACGGCGAAAGATAGCTTC. Translating it yields CASSLVNPGTAKDSF.

The table lists this clonotype with many counts. The chain employs TRBV5-8 and TRBJ2-7; 11 nucleotides align to TRBD2. The junction had 9 bases not matched to a gene; V was cut back by 4 bases and J by 3 bases. The CDR3 has 16 amino acids. Germline V CDR1 and CDR2: SGHTS, YDEGEE. The CDR3, as DNA: TGTGCCAGCAGCCCTCTTGGGACTAGCGGCTTCTACGAGCAGTACTTC. Encoded protein: CASSPLGTSGFYEQYF.

This clonotype was found many times. The J gene is TRBJ1-1, the V gene TRBV5-5; TRBD1 is a possible D gene (5 bases). V was clipped by 4 bases and J by 4 bases, with 17 bases between them. Germline-derived CDR1 and CDR2 are SGHKS and YYEKEE (reference sequence). The CDR3 loop spans 15 amino acids. Here the CDR3 reads CASSERAGSSTEAFF. CDR3 DNA sequence: TGTGCCAGCAGCGAAAGGGCAGGGTCATCCACTGAAGCTTTCTTT.

The V gene is TRBV7-3, the J gene TRBJ1-1; possible D gene TRBD1, 5 bases. CDR3 length: 15 residues. Trimming stripped 4 bases from V and 1 base from J, with 13 bases between. CDR1 is SGHTA, CDR2 FQGTGA, per germline. In DNA, the CDR3 is TGTGCCAGCAGCTCGGCCGCGGGGGGGAACACTGAAGCTTTCTTT. Its protein is CASSSAAGGNTEAFF.

The chain employs TRBV5-6 and TRBJ2-2, with D perhaps matching TRBD1 (5 bases). Germline V gene data show CDR1 as SGHDT and CDR2 as YYEEEE. This CDR3 is 13 amino acids long. V gave up 6 bases and J gave up 4 bases, with 10 bases separating them. CDR3 sequence reads: CASTSDITGELFF. CDR3 nucleotides: TGTGCCAGCACCTCGGACATCACCGGGGAGCTGTTTTTT.